The 18 T cell receptor beta chains reported below all come from one sample, sequenced in a study of PD-1 blockade in classical Hodgkin lymphoma. There was relapse after autologous stem cell transplantation in every patient, and there was variation in brentuximab vedotin exposure. TCRdb's table, derived via immunoSEQ multiplex PCR, lists solely in-frame clones and lacks some. The table has about 100,000 clones, roughly nine tenths seen once. Here the sequenced sample was peripheral blood mononuclear cells (PBMCs), taken before the second cycle of nivolumab. The receptors originated from a human donor with classical Hodgkin lymphoma.

Notes on this clone: This same CDR3 is encoded by further DNA sequences in the sample. The chain carries TRBV20-1 and TRBJ1-1; D gene unclear. The germline gives CDR1 DFQATT, CDR2 SNEGSKA (reference sequence). Trimming removed 1 base from V and 3 bases from J, with 3 bases in between. The CDR3 consists of 11 residues. As DNA, the CDR3 is TGCAGTGCTAGAGGGGACACTGAAGCTTTCTTT. This codes for CSARGDTEAFF.

The J gene is TRBJ1-2, the V gene TRBV25-1, with 8 bases matching TRBD1. The CDR3 consists of 16 residues. Looked up from germline, CDR1 is MGHDK and CDR2 is SYGVNS. Unmatched junction bases numbered 10, after V lost 0 bases and J lost 7 bases. The CDR3 DNA reads TGTGCCAGCAGTGAATATAACCAGGGGGCACCTATTGGCTACACCTTC. This codes for CASSEYNQGAPIGYTF.

The chain uses TRBV6-5 and TRBJ1-4; TRBD1 might be the D (5 bases). V lost 8 bases and J lost 4, with 8 bases in between. The CDR3 has 12 residues. The germline gives CDR1 MNHEY, CDR2 SVGAGI. Here the CDR3 reads CASGQVNEKLFF. The CDR3 region has the DNA TGTGCCAGCGGACAAGTTAATGAAAAACTGTTTTTT.

The chain joins TRBV2 to TRBJ1-2, with 9 bases identical to TRBD1. Germline values: CDR1 SNHLY, CDR2 FYNNEI. The CDR3 loop spans 15 amino acids. With V trimmed by 8 bases and J by 5 bases, 12 bases remained unmatched. The CDR3 DNA sequence: TGTGCCAGCCTCCTGGGGACAGGGACGTATTATGGCTACACCTTC. It is translated as CASLLGTGTYYGYTF.

V is TRBV27 and J is TRBJ1-1; tentative D call: TRBD1 (5 bases). This CDR3 is built from 12 residues. CDR1 is MNHEY, CDR2 SMNVEV, per germline (reference sequence). Trimming took off 5 bases at V and 8 bases at J, with 12 bases between the two ends. CDR3 coding DNA: TGTGCCAGCAGTATCACCCGGGGGGAAGCTTTCTTT. This gives the protein CASSITRGEAFF.

The rearrangement links TRBV18 to TRBJ2-3, with TRBD2 matching 9 bases. The J segment lost 5 bases and the V segment lost 2 bases, leaving 11 bases of the junction unmatched. Germline V CDR1 and CDR2: KGHSH, LQKENI. The CDR3 runs 17 residues. CDR3 sequence reads: CASSPSSAGGSLDTQYF. The CDR3 coding sequence is TGTGCCAGCTCACCAAGTTCCGCGGGAGGGAGCTTAGATACGCAGTATTTT. Full variable domain (outside the CDR3, taken from reference TRBV18 and TRBJ2-3): NAGVMQNPRHLVRRRGQEARLRCSPMKGHSHVYWYRQLPEEGLKFMVYLQKENIIDESGMPKERFSAEFPKEGPSILRIQQVVRGDSAAYFCASSPSSAGGSLDTQYFGPGTRLTVL.

This clone is a singleton in its sample. The V gene is TRBV27, the J gene TRBJ2-7; no firm D call. Trimming left V 6 bases short and J 0 bases short, with 15 bases between. Germline-derived CDR1 and CDR2 are MNHEY and SMNVEV (reference sequence). The CDR3 has 15 residues. The CDR3: CASRPPSASSYEQYF. DNA of the CDR3: TGTGCCAGCAGGCCCCCCTCAGCGAGCTCCTACGAGCAGTACTTC.

The chain has TRBV27 and TRBJ2-7, with 11 bases that match TRBD2. Germline lookup yields CDR1 MNHEY and CDR2 SMNVEV (reference sequence). The CDR3 loop spans 16 amino acids. After removal of 5 bases from V and 4 bases from J, the junction contained 10 bases not matched to a gene. CDR3 sequence: CASSPLWTSGLYEQYF. For the CDR3, the DNA is TGTGCCAGCAGTCCCCTATGGACTAGCGGGTTGTACGAGCAGTACTTC.

V and J are TRBV7-2 and TRBJ2-7; D might be TRBD1 or TRBD2, each matching 5 bases. The V end was cut by 2 bases, the J end by 2 bases, with 10 bases between. Germline CDR1 is SGHTA and CDR2 is FQGNSA. The CDR3 has 14 residues. The CDR3 nucleotides read TGTGCCAGCAGCTTAACAGGACTCCCCTACGAGCAGTACTTC. This encodes CASSLTGLPYEQYF.

This clone was detected a few times. The chain links TRBV30 to TRBJ2-1, with D uncertain. In germline, CDR1 is GTSNPN, CDR2 SVGIG (reference sequence). V gave up 0 bases and J gave up 3 bases, with 9 bases separating them. The CDR3 runs 14 residues. CDR3 residues: CAWSVTIDYNEQFF. The CDR3 DNA follows: TGTGCCTGGAGTGTGACCATCGACTACAATGAGCAGTTCTTC.

CDR3 residues: CASSSHGQNTEAFF. For the CDR3, the DNA is TGTGCCAGCAGCTCCCATGGACAGAACACTGAAGCTTTCTTT. The rearrangement uses TRBV7-9 and TRBJ1-1; possible D gene TRBD1, 5 bases. The CDR3 sequence is 14 residues long. Germline V CDR1 and CDR2: SEHNR, FQNEAQ (reference sequence). V gave up 4 bases and J gave up 1 base, with 10 bases separating them.

The V gene is TRBV13, the J gene TRBJ2-1, with a weak D call TRBD2 (5 bases). V gave up 0 bases and J gave up 8 bases, with 23 bases separating them. CDR1 and CDR2 from the germline V gene are PRHDT and FYEKMQ (reference sequence). CDR3 size: 18 residues. The CDR3 here is CASSLGSREYYKRDEQFF. The CDR3 DNA reads as TGTGCCAGCAGCTTAGGGTCGAGGGAGTATTATAAGAGAGATGAGCAGTTCTTC. The full variable domain, its missing parts supplied by reference TRBV13 and TRBJ2-1, is AAGVIQSPRHLIKEKRETATLKCYPIPRHDTVYWYQQGPGQDPQFLISFYEKMQSDKGSIPDRFSAQQFSDYHSELNMSSLELGDSALYFCASSLGSREYYKRDEQFFGPGTRLTVL.

The V and J genes are TRBV6-1 and TRBJ1-4; D unclear. The CDR3 is 14 residues long. Germline assignment: CDR1 MNHNS and CDR2 SASEGT. V was trimmed by 5 bases and J by 6 bases, leaving 13 bases between them. CDR3 in amino acids: CASSLTSVDEKLFF. CDR3 coding DNA: TGTGCCAGCAGTTTGACGTCTGTGGATGAAAAACTGTTTTTT.

The rearrangement links TRBV4-1 to TRBJ1-1; D ambiguous. This CDR3 has 16 amino acids. CDR1 and CDR2 (germline): MGHRA, YSYEKL. Trimming stripped 1 base from V and 3 bases from J, with 15 bases between. The CDR3 sequence: CASSQGTQKQYTEAFF. The DNA of the CDR3 is TGCGCCAGCAGCCAAGGGACGCAGAAACAGTACACTGAAGCTTTCTTT.

The rearrangement joins TRBV5-4 to TRBJ1-5, with a possible D match to TRBD1 (5 bases). Germline V gene data show CDR1 as SGHNT and CDR2 as YYREEE (reference sequence). CDR3 length equals 20 residues. V was trimmed by 0 bases and J by 0 bases, leaving 22 bases between them. Here the CDR3 reads CASSLARDLAPLISNQPQHF. The CDR3, as DNA: TGTGCCAGCAGCTTGGCCAGGGATTTGGCTCCACTTATTAGCAATCAGCCCCAGCATTTT.

The rearrangement links TRBV27 to TRBJ2-2, with unresolved D. Germline CDR1 is MNHEY and CDR2 is SMNVEV (reference sequence). The CDR3 is made up of 12 amino acids. Trimming stripped 5 bases from V and 7 bases from J, with 8 bases between. CDR3 nucleotides: TGTGCCAGCAGTGCGAGGAGCGGGGAGCTGTTTTTT. Translated, it gives CASSARSGELFF.

The chain employs TRBV5-5 and TRBJ2-3; D is uncertain. Per germline, CDR1 SGHKS and CDR2 YYEKEE (reference sequence). CDR3 length equals 14 residues. V lost 4 bases and J 2 bases, leaving 11 bases between the germline ends. The CDR3 loop is CASSLLDNTDTQYF. CDR3 coding DNA: TGTGCCAGCAGCCTCTTAGACAACACAGATACGCAGTATTTT.

The chain combines TRBV6-1 with TRBJ2-5; 13 nucleotides agree with TRBD2. Unmatched junction bases numbered 8, after V lost 4 bases and J lost 3 bases. Germline V gene sequence: CDR1 MNHNS, CDR2 SASEGT. This CDR3 is 17 amino acids long. Here the CDR3 DNA reads TGTGCCAGCAGTGCTCTTACTAGCGGGAGGGCGAAAGAGACCCAGTACTTC. It codes for CASSALTSGRAKETQYF.